A selection of T cell receptor beta chains follows, all from one sample in a study of identical twins. In TCRdb, the 5' RACE reads were re-called with MiXCR into one record per CDR3 protein. The sample consists of around 95,000 distinct CDR3 sequences, less than 6.5% of them appearing once. The sequenced sample was memory T cells sorted from blood. These receptors all come from a woman in her fifties or sixties in good health. CDR3s include the opening cysteine and the closing phenylalanine or tryptophan. The order of the fields is J gene, CDR3 length, V gene, CDR3 protein.

j_call: TRBJ2-6; cdr3_length: 17; v_call: TRBV18; cdr3_aa: CASSPLKQGGGANVLTF
j_call: TRBJ1-1; cdr3_length: 14; v_call: TRBV6-2/TRBV6-3; cdr3_aa: CASAVGGMNTEAFF
j_call: TRBJ2-1; cdr3_length: 12; v_call: TRBV10-1; cdr3_aa: CASSDNRGQQFF
j_call: TRBJ2-5; cdr3_length: 17; v_call: TRBV9; cdr3_aa: CASSVPGTGLRDETQYF
j_call: TRBJ2-4; cdr3_length: 13; v_call: TRBV5-5; cdr3_aa: CASEPGHKNIQYF
j_call: TRBJ2-5; cdr3_length: 15; v_call: TRBV28; cdr3_aa: CASSWVAGLWETQYF
j_call: TRBJ1-5; cdr3_length: 15; v_call: TRBV5-1; cdr3_aa: CASSPGPGEHQPQHF
j_call: TRBJ1-2; cdr3_length: 13; v_call: TRBV7-9; cdr3_aa: CASSPPGPYGYTF
j_call: TRBJ2-1; cdr3_length: 13; v_call: TRBV7-9; cdr3_aa: CASSLEGVDKQFF
j_call: TRBJ2-1; cdr3_length: 13; v_call: TRBV3-1; cdr3_aa: CASSRPRGDEQFF
j_call: TRBJ2-6; cdr3_length: 17; v_call: TRBV3-1; cdr3_aa: CASSQESQLSGANVLTF
j_call: TRBJ1-1; cdr3_length: 15; v_call: TRBV5-1; cdr3_aa: CASSLDSHPGTEAFF
j_call: TRBJ2-1; cdr3_length: 14; v_call: TRBV12-3/TRBV12-4; cdr3_aa: CASSWGTGSNEQFF
j_call: TRBJ2-2; cdr3_length: 17; v_call: TRBV7-3; cdr3_aa: CVSSLIAGGRRTGELFF
j_call: TRBJ2-1; cdr3_length: 13; v_call: TRBV5-4; cdr3_aa: CASSLDVVVEQFF
j_call: TRBJ1-1; cdr3_length: 13; v_call: TRBV5-1; cdr3_aa: CASSSEMNTEAFF
j_call: TRBJ1-2; cdr3_length: 14; v_call: TRBV6-5; cdr3_aa: CASSSGQLNYGYTF
j_call: TRBJ1-2; cdr3_length: 16; v_call: TRBV4-1; cdr3_aa: CASSQYTAELNYGYTF
j_call: TRBJ1-1; cdr3_length: 15; v_call: TRBV2; cdr3_aa: CASSFDRGQSTEAFF
j_call: TRBJ2-3; cdr3_length: 21; v_call: TRBV4-1; cdr3_aa: CASSQDRSWTSGLLGTDTQYF
j_call: TRBJ2-1; cdr3_length: 16; v_call: TRBV12-3/TRBV12-4; cdr3_aa: CASSPRASGRANEQFF
j_call: TRBJ2-2; cdr3_length: 14; v_call: TRBV5-1; cdr3_aa: CASSGLAGAGELFF